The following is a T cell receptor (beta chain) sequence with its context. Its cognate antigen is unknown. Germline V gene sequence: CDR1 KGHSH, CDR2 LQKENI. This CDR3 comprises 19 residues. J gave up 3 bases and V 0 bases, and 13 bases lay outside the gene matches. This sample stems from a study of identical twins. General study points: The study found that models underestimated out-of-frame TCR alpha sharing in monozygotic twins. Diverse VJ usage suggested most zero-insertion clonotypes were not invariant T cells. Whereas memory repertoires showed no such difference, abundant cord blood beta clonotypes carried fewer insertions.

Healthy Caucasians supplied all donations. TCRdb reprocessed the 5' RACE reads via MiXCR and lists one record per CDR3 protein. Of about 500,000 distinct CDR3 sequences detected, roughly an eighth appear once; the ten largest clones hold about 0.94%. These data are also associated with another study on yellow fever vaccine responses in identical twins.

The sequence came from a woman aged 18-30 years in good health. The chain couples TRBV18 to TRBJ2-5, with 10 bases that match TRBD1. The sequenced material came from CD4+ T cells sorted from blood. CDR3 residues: CASSPPRTGGFAFEETQYF. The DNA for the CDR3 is TGTGCCAGCTCACCACCGAGGACAGGGGGTTTTGCGTTCGAAGAGACCCAGTACTTC.